This passage covers 32 T cell receptor beta chains from one sample sequenced in a study of shared clonotypes between healthy human individuals. Naive CD8 cells, CD45RO-negative and positively selected for CCR7, excluded terminally differentiated effector memory CD45RA+ cells. The protocol was immunoSEQ multiplex PCR, while the TCRdb copy is restricted to in-frame clones and leaves out a portion. The top ten hold under 2% of the sample, which has about 2.1 million clones, about 94% seen once. The specimen sequenced was naive CD8+ T cells from PBMCs. The receptors derive from a young man in good health. Some clones in this sample may be carry-over from other donors' samples.

V is TRBV10-3 and J is TRBJ2-7; 7 bases align to TRBD2. The germline V gene encodes CDR1 ENHRY and CDR2 SYGVKD. With V trimmed by 2 bases and J by 6 bases, 4 bases remained unmatched. The CDR3 loop spans 13 amino acids. The CDR3 nucleotides are TGTGCCATCAGTGAGGTGGGGGGGTTCGAGCAGTACTTC. It translates to CAISEVGGFEQYF.

The chain uses TRBV10-3 and TRBJ1-3; a possible D gene is TRBD1 (6 bases). This CDR3 spans 16 amino acids. V was pared by 7 bases and J by 0 bases, with 16 bases between. Germline V gives CDR1 ENHRY, CDR2 SYGVKD. In nucleotides, the CDR3 is TGTGCCATCAATCGGGCGTGGGACACCTCTGGAAACACCATATATTTT. Translating it yields CAINRAWDTSGNTIYF.

This chain uses TRBV5-4 with TRBJ2-1; D is perhaps TRBD1 (6 bases). Trimming removed 2 bases from V and 8 bases from J, with 20 bases in between. Germline lookup yields CDR1 SGHNT and CDR2 YYREEE (reference sequence). The CDR3 runs 16 residues. This CDR3 reads CASSFAPGQRVDEQFF. The CDR3 DNA sequence: TGTGCCAGCAGCTTTGCCCCCGGACAGAGGGTCGATGAGCAGTTCTTC. Full variable domain (outside the CDR3, taken from reference TRBV5-4 and TRBJ2-1): ETGVTQSPTHLIKTRGQQVTLRCSSQSGHNTVSWYQQALGQGPQFIFQYYREEENGRGNFPPRFSGLQFPNYSSELNVNALELDDSALYLCASSFAPGQRVDEQFFGPGTRLTVL.

This clone was observed a handful of times. This sequence joins TRBV11-2 and TRBJ1-1, with D possibly being TRBD1 (5 bases). The CDR3 is 12 residues long. V dropped 6 bases and J dropped 7 bases, with 12 bases sitting between them. Germline V gene lookup returns CDR1 SGHAT and CDR2 FQNNGV. The CDR3 protein is CASRGEGFEAFF. In DNA form, the CDR3 reads TGTGCCAGCAGGGGGGAGGGCTTTGAAGCTTTCTTT.

V usage is TRBV6-5 and J usage is TRBJ1-4, with 7 bases matching TRBD1. Looked up from germline, CDR1 is MNHEY and CDR2 is SVGAGI. This CDR3 comprises 15 residues. J was trimmed by 4 bases and V by 2 bases; bases with no gene match: 4. In DNA form, the CDR3 reads TGTGCCAGCAGTTACGAGGGGACAGATAATGAAAAACTGTTTTTT. This gives the protein CASSYEGTDNEKLFF.

V usage is TRBV7-3 and J usage is TRBJ2-2, with D maybe TRBD1 (6 bases). V was cut by 2 bases and J by 1 base, with 17 bases left in between. This CDR3 has 18 residues. Germline V gene data show CDR1 as SGHTA and CDR2 as FQGTGA. The DNA for the CDR3 is TGTGCCAGCAGCTTATGGGGGCTAGCTTATCAGAACACCGGGGAGCTGTTTTTT. Amino acids: CASSLWGLAYQNTGELFF.

The gene calls are TRBV28 and TRBJ1-2; 9 nucleotides match TRBD1. This CDR3 has 16 amino acids. V lost 3 bases, J lost 1 base, and 6 bases stayed unmatched. From germline, CDR1 is MDHEN and CDR2 SYDVKM. CDR3 nucleotide sequence: TGTGCCAGCAGTTTGGTTGGGACAGGGCTTAACTATGGCTACACCTTC. Translation: CASSLVGTGLNYGYTF.

The genes are TRBV15 and TRBJ2-3; 12 bases are a match to TRBD2. The CDR3 extends over 15 amino acids. Trimming took 5 bases from V and 5 from J; bases not matched to a gene: 5. Per germline, CDR1 LNHNV and CDR2 YYDKDF (reference sequence). CDR3 sequence reads: CATSFPGLAGDTQYF. CDR3 nucleotide sequence: TGTGCCACCAGCTTTCCGGGACTAGCGGGAGATACGCAGTATTTT.

This chain connects TRBV28 to TRBJ2-7; a possible D gene is TRBD2 (7 bases). CDR1 MDHEN and CDR2 SYDVKM come from the germline V gene. V was clipped by 5 bases and J by 0 bases, with 20 bases between them. This CDR3 is built from 17 residues. The CDR3, as DNA: TGTGCCAGCAGTCCATCTTACGGGGGGCTACCCTCCTACGAGCAGTACTTC. Translated: CASSPSYGGLPSYEQYF.

The chain employs TRBV11-2 and TRBJ2-7, with D unresolved. The CDR3 sequence is 13 residues long. CDR1 and CDR2 from the germline V gene are SGHAT and FQNNGV. The V end was cut by 0 bases, the J end by 6 bases, with 9 bases between. The chain's CDR3 is CASSLDLRFEQYF. CDR3 bases: TGTGCCAGCAGCTTAGATCTCAGGTTCGAGCAGTACTTC. Together with reference TRBV11-2 and TRBJ2-7, the CDR3 gives the full variable domain: EAGVAQSPRYKIIEKRQSVAFWCNPISGHATLYWYQQILGQGPKLLIQFQNNGVVDDSQLPKDRFSAERLKGVDSTLKIQPAKLEDSAVYLCASSLDLRFEQYFGPGTRLTVT.

This clone has just one count. V gene TRBV5-5 combines with J gene TRBJ2-7; D call uncertain. V was clipped by 0 bases and J by 3 bases, with 13 bases between them. Germline-derived CDR1 and CDR2 are SGHKS and YYEKEE (reference sequence). This CDR3 has 15 residues. DNA for the CDR3: TGTGCCAGCAGCTTGGAGTGGAGTAGTAACTACGAGCAGTACTTC. It encodes CASSLEWSSNYEQYF. Drawing the rest from reference TRBV5-5 and TRBJ2-7, the complete variable domain is DAGVTQSPTHLIKTRGQQVTLRCSPISGHKSVSWYQQVLGQGPQFIFQYYEKEERGRGNFPDRFSARQFPNYSSELNVNALLLGDSALYLCASSLEWSSNYEQYFGPGTRLTVT.

V is TRBV25-1 and J is TRBJ1-2, with 10 bases that match TRBD1. From germline, CDR1 is MGHDK and CDR2 SYGVNS. V dropped 8 bases and J dropped 1; count of bases not matched to a gene: 7. The CDR3 length is 15 residues. The CDR3 sequence is CASDPRDRGNYGYTF. The CDR3 nucleotides are TGTGCCAGCGACCCTCGGGACAGGGGTAACTATGGCTACACCTTC.

V gene TRBV6-1 combines with J gene TRBJ2-1, with a tentative D call TRBD2 (5 bases). The germline gives CDR1 MNHNS, CDR2 SASEGT. With 11 bases removed from V and 2 bases from J, the gap between germline ends came to 13 bases. This CDR3 is 13 amino acids long. The CDR3 sequence is CAHAGLPYNEQFF. The DNA of the CDR3 is TGTGCCCATGCAGGACTCCCCTACAATGAGCAGTTCTTC.

J is TRBJ2-1 and V is TRBV2; a possible D gene is TRBD2 (7 bases). The germline V gene has CDR1 SNHLY and CDR2 FYNNEI. The CDR3 covers 16 residues. V lost 3 bases and J 5 bases, leaving 17 bases between the germline ends. CDR3 region: CASSELLAEGDNEQFF. Written as DNA, the CDR3 is TGTGCCAGCAGTGAGCTCCTAGCGGAGGGGGACAATGAGCAGTTCTTC.

This chain uses TRBV6-1 with TRBJ1-4, with D possibly matching TRBD1 (5 bases). CDR1 and CDR2 (germline): MNHNS, SASEGT. The CDR3 sequence is 14 residues long. V was shortened by 4 bases and J by 7 bases, with 13 bases between the two germline ends. The CDR3 region has the DNA TGTGCCAGCAGTGGTGGGGGTTGGGGTGAAAAACTGTTTTTT. Translated, it gives CASSGGGWGEKLFF.

This chain connects TRBV7-9 to TRBJ1-1; D gene unclear. Trimming removed 3 bases at V and 1 base at J, with 12 bases between. Germline V gene lookup returns CDR1 SEHNR and CDR2 FQNEAQ (reference sequence). CDR3 length: 15 amino acids. CDR3 DNA sequence: TGTGCCAGCAGCTTGTTATACGGCGGGAACACTGAAGCTTTCTTT. It encodes CASSLLYGGNTEAFF.

This clone was recorded only once. This chain joins TRBV10-3 and TRBJ1-1; TRBD1 matches 10 bases. Trimming cost V 6 bases and J 0 bases; bases outside gene matches: 16. The CDR3 covers 19 residues. Looked up from germline, CDR1 is ENHRY and CDR2 is SYGVKD. CDR3 bases: TGTGCCATCAGCCTACATCCGGTGGGACAGGGGATAGTGAACACTGAAGCTTTCTTT. It is translated as CAISLHPVGQGIVNTEAFF.

The chain is built from TRBV10-3 and TRBJ2-5; weak D call: TRBD2 (5 bases). The CDR3 totals 14 residues. Trimming left V 2 bases short and J 5 bases short, with 12 bases between. Germline lookup yields CDR1 ENHRY and CDR2 SYGVKD. Written as DNA, the CDR3 is TGTGCCATCAGTGAGGGTCCGGGGTGGGAGACCCAGTACTTC. Translation: CAISEGPGWETQYF.

This chain joins TRBV7-8 and TRBJ1-1; D remains unclear. Germline CDR1 SGHVS, CDR2 FQNEAQ. Trimming cost V 1 base and J 6 bases, with 6 bases left between them. The length of the CDR3 is 12 residues. CDR3 region: CASSLDRAEAFF. The CDR3 DNA follows: TGTGCCAGCAGCTTAGATCGGGCTGAAGCTTTCTTT.

V is TRBV28 and J is TRBJ2-1; tentative D call: TRBD2 (6 bases). Trimming removed 6 bases at V and 4 bases at J, with 16 bases between. The CDR3 is 15 amino acids. In germline, CDR1 is MDHEN, CDR2 SYDVKM. The CDR3 loop is CASRNRDLTYNEQFF. CDR3 nucleotide sequence: TGTGCCAGCAGGAACCGGGACTTGACTTACAATGAGCAGTTCTTC.

Points on this clone: Other DNA sequences in this specimen translate into the identical CDR3. The rearrangement joins TRBV27 to TRBJ2-7; unclear D gene. The CDR3 has 13 amino acids. From germline, CDR1 is MNHEY and CDR2 SMNVEV (reference sequence). V lost 6 bases and J 4 bases, leaving 13 bases between the germline ends. CDR3 residues: CASSLTNSYEQYF. The CDR3 region has the DNA TGTGCCAGCAGCTTGACAAATTCTTACGAGCAGTACTTC.

This sequence joins TRBV10-3 and TRBJ2-1, with 12 bases that match TRBD2. The ends lost 11 bases at V and 4 bases at J; junction bases unmatched: 9. The CDR3 has 15 residues. Looked up from germline, CDR1 is ENHRY and CDR2 is SYGVKD. CDR3: CAAASGRVGYNEQFF. The CDR3 DNA follows: TGTGCCGCCGCTAGCGGGAGGGTGGGGTACAATGAGCAGTTCTTC.

This clone was picked up a small number of times. The chain carries TRBV9 and TRBJ2-2; 8 nucleotides match TRBD1. Germline values: CDR1 SGDLS, CDR2 YYNGEE. The CDR3 is 18 residues long. V gave up 4 bases and J gave up 5 bases; unmatched junction bases: 16. The CDR3 reads CASSIGQGGTPETGELFF. CDR3 DNA: TGTGCCAGCAGCATAGGACAGGGCGGGACGCCTGAGACCGGGGAGCTGTTTTTT.

This chain connects TRBV4-1 to TRBJ2-7, with TRBD1 identical over 9 bases. The CDR3 runs to 17 residues. Trimming took 0 bases from V and 4 from J; bases not matched to a gene: 10. Germline V gives CDR1 MGHRA, CDR2 YSYEKL. The CDR3 region is CASSQDRTGDVQYEQYF. The CDR3 DNA follows: TGCGCCAGCAGCCAAGATAGGACAGGGGATGTCCAATACGAGCAGTACTTC.

V usage is TRBV4-3 and J usage is TRBJ2-7; possible D gene TRBD2, 5 bases. This CDR3 is 14 amino acids long. Germline V gene lookup returns CDR1 LGHNA and CDR2 YSLEER. V was cut by 4 bases and J by 5 bases, with 15 bases left in between. The CDR3 bases are TGCGCCAGCAGCCCATCACAGTTGAGGGACGAGCAGTACTTC. Translating gives CASSPSQLRDEQYF.

The chain recombines TRBV10-3 with TRBJ2-7; D remains ambiguous. The CDR3 runs 12 residues. From germline, CDR1 is ENHRY and CDR2 SYGVKD. Trimming pared 10 bases from V and 0 bases from J, leaving 10 bases between. The CDR3 nucleotides are TGTGCCACCACAGCGAACTCCTACGAGCAGTACTTC. This codes for CATTANSYEQYF.

The chain couples TRBV9 to TRBJ2-7; D gene ambiguous. Between the trimmed V and J ends, which lost 3 bases and 7 bases, there was a span of 14 bases. CDR3 length: 13 amino acids. CDR1 SGDLS and CDR2 YYNGEE come from the germline V gene. The DNA of the CDR3 is TGTGCCAGCAGCGGGAGAGGAGCGAGGGAGCAGTACTTC. It yields the protein CASSGRGAREQYF. The full variable domain, rest sourced from reference TRBV9 and TRBJ2-7, is DSGVTQTPKHLITATGQRVTLRCSPRSGDLSVYWYQQSLDQGLQFLIQYYNGEERAKGNILERFSAQQFPDLHSELNLSSLELGDSALYFCASSGRGAREQYFGPGTRLTVT.

The rearrangement uses TRBV7-2 and TRBJ1-2, with D unclear. This CDR3 has 12 amino acids. The germline gives CDR1 SGHTA, CDR2 FQGNSA. Trimming stripped 1 base from V and 7 bases from J, with 7 bases between. CDR3 sequence: CASSLGEGGYTF. The CDR3 DNA reads as TGTGCCAGCAGCTTAGGAGAGGGTGGCTACACCTTC.

The chain carries TRBV5-8 and TRBJ2-7, with D maybe TRBD2 (6 bases). Germline V gives CDR1 SGHTS, CDR2 YDEGEE. The CDR3 sequence is 14 residues long. Trimming shortened V by 5 bases and J by 7 bases, and 19 bases separated the two germline ends. This CDR3 is CASSAAGTASEQYF. DNA of the CDR3: TGTGCCAGCAGTGCGGCGGGGACGGCCTCTGAGCAGTACTTC.

The chain joins TRBV18 to TRBJ2-1, with TRBD2 identical over 9 bases. The CDR3 is 17 amino acids. Trimming took 4 bases from V and 8 from J; bases not matched to a gene: 15. Germline values: CDR1 KGHSH, CDR2 LQKENI. CDR3 residues: CASSLSRLAGEIHEQFF. The CDR3 DNA reads TGTGCCAGCTCACTTTCTCGTTTAGCGGGAGAAATTCATGAGCAGTTCTTC.

The chain couples TRBV15 to TRBJ2-3; D gene uncertain. The length of the CDR3 is 13 residues. V gave up 5 bases and J gave up 4 bases, with 10 bases separating them. The V gene's germline CDR1 is LNHNV and CDR2 YYDKDF (reference sequence). The DNA for the CDR3 is TGTGCCACCAGCCCTAGGGTGGCAGATACGCAGTATTTT. It is translated as CATSPRVADTQYF.

This chain joins TRBV5-1 and TRBJ2-7; 9 positions match TRBD1. The length of the CDR3 is 14 residues. Germline CDR1 SGHRS, CDR2 YFSETQ. The junction had 3 bases not matched to a gene; V was cut back by 3 bases and J by 2 bases. In DNA, the CDR3 is TGCGCCAGCAGCTCGGGACAGGGCCCCTACGAGCAGTACTTC. Translating it yields CASSSGQGPYEQYF.